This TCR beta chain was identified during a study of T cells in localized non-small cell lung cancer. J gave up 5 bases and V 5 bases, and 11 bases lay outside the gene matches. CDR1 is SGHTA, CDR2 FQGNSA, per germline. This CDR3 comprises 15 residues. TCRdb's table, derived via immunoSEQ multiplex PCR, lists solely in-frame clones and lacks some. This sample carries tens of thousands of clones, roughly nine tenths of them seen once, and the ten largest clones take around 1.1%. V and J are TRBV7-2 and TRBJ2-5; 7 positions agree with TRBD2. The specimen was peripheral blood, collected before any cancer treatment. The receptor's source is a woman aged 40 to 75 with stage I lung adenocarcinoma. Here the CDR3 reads CASSVQAGLRETQYF. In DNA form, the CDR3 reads TGTGCCAGCAGCGTACAAGCGGGGTTGAGGGAGACCCAGTACTTC.